The present entry profiles one TCR beta chain with its context. Its antigen is not identified. Based on CD45RO/CCR7/CD25/CD127/CD95/CD27, CD4+ regulatory, stem cell-like memory, naive and central memory cells were sorted. Purity (above 95%) was reached by all sorted populations. Of the isolated RNA, all was reverse transcribed, and so the sequenced material was expressed TCRB transcripts. Measured with immunoSEQ multiplex PCR; TCRdb has only the in-frame clones, and not every one. The table shows 400,000 to 500,000 clones, with approximately 15% occurring only once. This record comes from a study of beta chain features in type 1 diabetes. Germline V gives CDR1 SEHNR, CDR2 FQNEAQ (reference sequence). V lost 4 bases and J lost 6, with 13 bases in between. The CDR3 contains 14 residues. Findings of the study overall: VDJ junctions from patients with type 1 diabetes contained fewer insertions and more deletions. Possible PCR preference for shorter templates applied equally to patients and controls.

Sample: naive CD4+ T cells from blood. This clonotype was sampled from a man under 40 in good health. This chain uses TRBV7-9 with TRBJ2-1; no firm D call. The CDR3 reads CASSSLNYSNEQFF. The CDR3 coding sequence is TGTGCCAGCAGCTCCCTTAACTACAGCAATGAGCAGTTCTTC.